The T cell receptor (beta chain) under discussion was sequenced for a study of T-cell reconstitution after alpha-beta-depleted transplantation in children. This CDR3 has 15 residues. Germline V gene sequence: CDR1 KGHDR, CDR2 SFDVKD. The J segment lost 5 bases and the V segment lost 3 bases, leaving 7 bases of the junction unmatched. The sample holds a few counts of this clonotype. The TCRbeta library was prepared with unique molecular identifiers. TCRdb re-called the PCR reads through MiXCR, storing one row per CDR3 protein. The table shows about 540,000 distinct CDR3 sequences, with about 17% occurring only once.

This TCR came from a human donor who donated a stem cell graft to a child with acute lymphoblastic leukemia. The sample was PBMCs from the stem cell graft donor, taken from the stem cell graft. This chain connects TRBV24-1 to TRBJ2-7; 9 bases align to TRBD1. The CDR3 loop is CATSDRTGDQDEQYF. The CDR3 DNA reads TGTGCCACCAGTGATAGGACAGGGGATCAGGACGAGCAGTACTTC.